These 10 T cell receptor beta chains originate from one sample sequenced in a study of a mutant IDH1 vaccine in newly diagnosed glioma. TCRdb's table, derived via immunoSEQ multiplex PCR, lists solely in-frame clones and lacks some. The sample has some 61,000 clones; 80% to 85% are singletons. Which antigens these TCRs recognize remains unknown. Stated time point: week 35, safety follow-up. Each dose of the vaccine consisted of 300 ug of mutant IDH1 20-mer peptide, with topical imiquimod. Material: PBMCs, obtained from a glioma patient whose treatment included an IDH1 peptide vaccine. The receptors originated from a man aged 18 to 35 with glioma.

This clone was recorded a few times. This chain uses TRBV15 with TRBJ1-1; possibly TRBD1 for D (5 bases). V was clipped by 6 bases and J by 0 bases, with 8 bases between them. CDR1 and CDR2 from the germline V gene are LNHNV and YYDKDF (reference sequence). The CDR3 loop spans 13 amino acids. DNA for the CDR3: TGTGCCACCAGGAGGGGTTTGAACACTGAAGCTTTCTTT. Translation gives CATRRGLNTEAFF.

The gene calls are TRBV19 and TRBJ1-6; D is possibly TRBD1 (5 bases). Germline lookup yields CDR1 LNHDA and CDR2 SQIVND (reference sequence). The CDR3 is 12 residues long. V was cut by 3 bases and J by 9 bases, with 6 bases left in between. The CDR3 protein is CASSIGTSPLHF. CDR3 DNA sequence: TGTGCCAGTAGTATTGGGACTTCACCCCTCCACTTT.

This rearrangement joins TRBV5-1 to TRBJ2-1; D possibly corresponds to TRBD1 (5 bases). The CDR3 extends over 15 amino acids. Deletions cut 6 bases from V and 8 bases from J, with 21 bases between. Germline V CDR1 and CDR2: SGHRS, YFSETQ. Here the CDR3 reads CASNPLGQGRYEQFF. Here the CDR3 DNA reads TGCGCCAGCAATCCCTTGGGGCAGGGCCGGTATGAGCAGTTCTTC. Variable domain in full (rest from reference TRBV5-1 and TRBJ2-1): KAGVTQTPRYLIKTRGQQVTLSCSPISGHRSVSWYQQTPGQGLQFLFEYFSETQRNKGNFPGRFSGRQFSNSRSEMNVSTLELGDSALYLCASNPLGQGRYEQFFGPGTRLTVL.

The J gene is TRBJ1-1, the V gene TRBV6-5; the D is unclear. V was cut by 2 bases and J by 4 bases, with 14 bases left in between. Germline CDR1 MNHEY, CDR2 SVGAGI. This CDR3 is built from 15 residues. CDR3 sequence (DNA): TGTGCCAGCAGTTACCGGCAGGTCGTTGTCACTGAAGCTTTCTTT. It specifies CASSYRQVVVTEAFF.

The chain carries TRBV27 and TRBJ1-2; D possibly corresponds to TRBD1 (5 bases). From germline, CDR1 is MNHEY and CDR2 SMNVEV (reference sequence). Trimming took off 5 bases at V and 4 bases at J, with 14 bases between the two ends. This CDR3 region has 14 residues. This chain's CDR3 is CASSPSGGAYGYTF. CDR3 bases: TGTGCCAGCAGTCCCTCGGGAGGGGCCTATGGCTACACCTTC.

This chain connects TRBV6-5 to TRBJ2-7, with D perhaps TRBD2 (7 bases). The germline CDR1 and CDR2 sequences are MNHEY and SVGAGI. Trimming took 0 bases from V and 1 from J, leaving 13 bases between them. The CDR3 consists of 16 residues. CDR3 sequence reads: CASSYSRGPSSYEQYF. The DNA of the CDR3 is TGTGCCAGCAGTTACTCGCGGGGGCCGTCTTCCTACGAGCAGTACTTC.

V and J are TRBV7-2 and TRBJ2-3; a weak D match, TRBD2 (5 bases). CDR1 is SGHTA, CDR2 FQGNSA, per germline. V gave up 1 base and J gave up 2 bases, with 19 bases separating them. CDR3 length: 18 residues. CDR3 DNA: TGTGCCAGCAGCTTAGACGGGTCGGCTAGCAGCGTCACAGATACGCAGTATTTT. It codes for CASSLDGSASSVTDTQYF.

The chain has TRBV2 and TRBJ2-5; D is unresolved. The J call may be mistaken, given a closer DNA end match to TRBJ2-7. The germline V gene has CDR1 SNHLY and CDR2 FYNNEI. This CDR3 contains 14 residues. The CDR3 DNA is TGTGCCAGCCCCGGCCGGGCGGACTCCTACGAGCAGTACTTC. Encoded protein: CASPGRADSYEQYF.

This chain connects TRBV5-1 to TRBJ2-3, with D possibly TRBD1 on 6 matching bases. Looked up from germline, CDR1 is SGHRS and CDR2 is YFSETQ. Trimming took off 6 bases at V and 5 bases at J, with 16 bases between the two ends. The CDR3 runs 14 residues. The CDR3 loop is CASNRDNMGDTQYF. DNA for the CDR3: TGCGCCAGCAATCGGGACAATATGGGAGATACGCAGTATTTT.

This clone was recorded only once. The V call is TRBV7-9, the J call TRBJ2-1; D gene unclear. V shed 3 bases and J shed 9 bases, with 12 bases lying between them. The CDR3 covers 13 residues. Germline-derived CDR1 and CDR2 are SEHNR and FQNEAQ (reference sequence). The CDR3: CASSFVGTFEQFF. The DNA for the CDR3 is TGTGCCAGCAGCTTCGTAGGAACCTTTGAGCAGTTCTTC.